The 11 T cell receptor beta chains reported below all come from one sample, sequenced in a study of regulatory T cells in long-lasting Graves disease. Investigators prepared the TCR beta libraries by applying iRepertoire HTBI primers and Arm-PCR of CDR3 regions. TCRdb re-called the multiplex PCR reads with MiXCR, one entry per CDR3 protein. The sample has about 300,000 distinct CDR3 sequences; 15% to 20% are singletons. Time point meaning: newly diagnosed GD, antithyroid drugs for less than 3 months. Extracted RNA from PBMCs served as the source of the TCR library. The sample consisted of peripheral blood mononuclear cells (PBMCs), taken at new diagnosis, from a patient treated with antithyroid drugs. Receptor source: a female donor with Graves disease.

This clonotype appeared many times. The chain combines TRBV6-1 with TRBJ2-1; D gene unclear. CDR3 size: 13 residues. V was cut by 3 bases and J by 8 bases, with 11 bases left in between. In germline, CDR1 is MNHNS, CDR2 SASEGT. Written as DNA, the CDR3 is TGTGCCAGCAGTGATCCGGTTGTGTATGAGCAGTTCTTC. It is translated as CASSDPVVYEQFF.

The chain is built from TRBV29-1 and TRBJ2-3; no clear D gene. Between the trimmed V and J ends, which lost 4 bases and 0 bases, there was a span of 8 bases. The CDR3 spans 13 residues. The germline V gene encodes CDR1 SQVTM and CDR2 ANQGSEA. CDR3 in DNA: TGCAGCGTTGCCCATGAAAGCACAGATACGCAGTATTTT. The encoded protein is CSVAHESTDTQYF.

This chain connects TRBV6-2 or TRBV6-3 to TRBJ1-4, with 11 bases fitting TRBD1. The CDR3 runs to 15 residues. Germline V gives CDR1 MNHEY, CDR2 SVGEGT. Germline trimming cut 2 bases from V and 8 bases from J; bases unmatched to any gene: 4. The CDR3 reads CASSYRTGGEEKLFF. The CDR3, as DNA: TGTGCCAGCAGTTACCGGACAGGGGGCGAGGAAAAACTGTTTTTT.

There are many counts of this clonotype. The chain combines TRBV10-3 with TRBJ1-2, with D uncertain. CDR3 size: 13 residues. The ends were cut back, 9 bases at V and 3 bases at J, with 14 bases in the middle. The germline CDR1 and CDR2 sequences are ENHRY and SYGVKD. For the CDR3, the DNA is TGTGCCATTCAAAGAAAGGGAGACTATGGCTACACCTTC. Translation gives CAIQRKGDYGYTF.

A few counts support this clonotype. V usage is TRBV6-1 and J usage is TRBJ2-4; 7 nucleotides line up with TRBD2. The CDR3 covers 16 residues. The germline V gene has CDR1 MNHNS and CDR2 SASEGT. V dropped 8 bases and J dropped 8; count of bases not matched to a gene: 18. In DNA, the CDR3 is TGTGCCAGCGGGCAAACCTGGGGGGGTGAGTCTGACATTCAGTACTTC. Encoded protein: CASGQTWGGESDIQYF.

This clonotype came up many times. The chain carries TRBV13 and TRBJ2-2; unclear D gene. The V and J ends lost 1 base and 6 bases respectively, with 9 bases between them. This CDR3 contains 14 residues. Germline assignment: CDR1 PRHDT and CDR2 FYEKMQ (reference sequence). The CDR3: CASSLVPAAGELFF. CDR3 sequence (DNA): TGTGCCAGCAGCTTAGTCCCAGCAGCCGGGGAGCTGTTTTTT. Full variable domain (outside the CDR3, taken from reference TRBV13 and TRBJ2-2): AAGVIQSPRHLIKEKRETATLKCYPIPRHDTVYWYQQGPGQDPQFLISFYEKMQSDKGSIPDRFSAQQFSDYHSELNMSSLELGDSALYFCASSLVPAAGELFFGEGSRLTVL.

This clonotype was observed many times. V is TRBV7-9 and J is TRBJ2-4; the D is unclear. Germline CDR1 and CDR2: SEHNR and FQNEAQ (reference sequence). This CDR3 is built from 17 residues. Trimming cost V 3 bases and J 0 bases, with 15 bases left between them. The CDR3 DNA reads TGTGCCAGCAGCTTCGCCTTGGGGATGGCAGCCAAAAACATTCAGTACTTC. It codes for CASSFALGMAAKNIQYF.

The CDR3: CSVVAGAINEQFF. CDR3 DNA sequence: TGCAGCGTTGTAGCGGGAGCTATCAATGAGCAGTTCTTC. V is TRBV29-1 and J is TRBJ2-1; 9 bases match TRBD2. The V segment lost 4 bases and the J segment 6 bases; nucleotides outside the gene matches: 4. There are 13 residues in the CDR3. Germline assignment: CDR1 SQVTM and CDR2 ANQGSEA.

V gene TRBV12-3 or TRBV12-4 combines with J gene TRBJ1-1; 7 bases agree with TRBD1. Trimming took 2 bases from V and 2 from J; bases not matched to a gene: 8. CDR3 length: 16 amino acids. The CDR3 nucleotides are TGTGCCAGCAGTTTATGGGGGACAGAAAGTAACACTGAAGCTTTCTTT. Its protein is CASSLWGTESNTEAFF.

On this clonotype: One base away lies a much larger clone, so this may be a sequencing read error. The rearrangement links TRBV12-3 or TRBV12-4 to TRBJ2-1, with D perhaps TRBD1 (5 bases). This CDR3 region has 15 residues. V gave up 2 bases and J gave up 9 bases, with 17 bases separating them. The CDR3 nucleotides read TGTGCCAGCAGTTTAAAAGGGGATTGGAGCATTGAGCAGTTCTTC. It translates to CASSLKGDWSIEQFF.

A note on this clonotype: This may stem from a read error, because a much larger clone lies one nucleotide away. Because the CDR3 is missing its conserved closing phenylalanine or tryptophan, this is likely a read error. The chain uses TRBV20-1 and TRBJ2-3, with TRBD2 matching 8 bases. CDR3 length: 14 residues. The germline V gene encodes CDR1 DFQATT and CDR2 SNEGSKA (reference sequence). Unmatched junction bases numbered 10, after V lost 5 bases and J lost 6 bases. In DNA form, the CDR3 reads TGCAGTGCTTCTCGACTAGCGCGGGACGATACGCAGTATTGT. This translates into CSASRLARDDTQYC.